This T cell receptor (beta chain) is from a study of cytotoxic CD8 clonotypes in ibrutinib-treated CLL. Study-wide background: Response sampling took place at median about 12 months of treatment, range 6 to 36. Study-level findings and limits: Increased clonality at ibrutinib response gave way to a return toward baseline at progression.

TCRdb's copy holds only in-frame clones and misses some; the assay was immunoSEQ multiplex PCR. The sample lists 150,000 or so clones, 70% to 90% occurring once. Comments on this clone: Its antigen is unknown.

Trimming shortened V by 4 bases and J by 7 bases, and 11 bases separated the two germline ends. Germline loops: CDR1 MNHNY, CDR2 SVGAGI (reference sequence). The CDR3 is 14 amino acids. This specimen consisted of PBMCs, obtained after 24 months of ibrutinib treatment. The rearrangement joins TRBV6-6 to TRBJ1-6; a weak D match, TRBD1 (6 bases). The origin of this receptor is a human donor with chronic lymphocytic leukemia. CDR3 in amino acids: CASSWGALNSPLHF. The CDR3 coding sequence is TGTGCCAGCAGTTGGGGGGCTCTAAATTCACCCCTCCACTTT.